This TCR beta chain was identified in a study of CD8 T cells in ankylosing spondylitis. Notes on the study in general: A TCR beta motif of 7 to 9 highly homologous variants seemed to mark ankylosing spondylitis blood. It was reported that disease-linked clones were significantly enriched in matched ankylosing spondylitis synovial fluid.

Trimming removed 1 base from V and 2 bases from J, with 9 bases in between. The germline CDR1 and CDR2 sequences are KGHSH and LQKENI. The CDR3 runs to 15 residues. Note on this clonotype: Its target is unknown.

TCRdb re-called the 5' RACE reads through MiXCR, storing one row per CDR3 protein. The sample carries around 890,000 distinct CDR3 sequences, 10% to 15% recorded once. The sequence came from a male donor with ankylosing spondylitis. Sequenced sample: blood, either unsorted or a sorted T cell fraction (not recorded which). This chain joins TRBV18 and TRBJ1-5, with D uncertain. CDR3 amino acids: CASSPLYEGNQPQHF. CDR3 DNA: TGTGCCAGCTCACCACTTTATGAGGGCAATCAGCCCCAGCATTTT.